The present TCR beta chain was sequenced within a study of tumor-infiltrating lymphocytes in primary liver carcinoma. Overall study context: Resecting the tumor surgically was how the patients' primary liver carcinoma was treated.

Concerning this clonotype: Its target is not known.

Study-level findings and limits: Lesser overlap characterized tumor-adjacent and tumor-blood pairs relative to tumor region pairs.

Germline V gene data show CDR1 as SGHAT and CDR2 as FQNNGV. The CDR3 spans 14 residues. Trimming removed 3 bases at V and 8 bases at J, with 14 bases between. Germline DNA was also extracted, with blood RNA taken from unsorted whole blood. The researchers produced TCR beta cDNA from roughly 550 ng total RNA with a constant-region primer. Researchers made the TCR beta libraries by running three nested multiplex PCR rounds with slightly modified ARM-PCR. The two initial PCR rounds, roughly 9 cycles each, used TRBV1-TRBV30 forward and C-beta reverse primers. TCRdb reprocessed the multiplex PCR reads with MiXCR, giving one entry per CDR3 protein. The sample includes around 330,000 distinct CDR3 sequences, 60% to 80% of them seen just once.

This receptor was identified in a man in his forties or fifties with primary liver carcinoma and hepatitis B virus infection. This sequence joins TRBV11-2 and TRBJ2-1, with D perhaps given as TRBD1 or TRBD2 (5 bases each). The sequenced sample was peripheral blood. CDR3 nucleotide sequence: TGTGCCAGCAGCTTTTCCACGGTGGGGGATGAGCAGTTCTTC. Protein: CASSFSTVGDEQFF.